What follows are 10 T cell receptor beta chains derived from one specimen sequenced in a study of T-cell reconstitution after alpha-beta-depleted transplantation in children. Molecular barcoding with unique molecular identifiers was used for the TCRbeta library. TCRdb ran MiXCR on the PCR reads and lists one entry per CDR3 protein. The data show hundreds of thousands of distinct CDR3 sequences, roughly 17% seen once. Sequenced material: PBMCs from the stem cell graft donor, taken from the stem cell graft. The receptors were gathered from a human donor who donated a stem cell graft to a child with acute myeloid leukemia.

Only a few counts were recorded for this clonotype. The CDR3 coding sequence is TGTGCCAGCAGCCCCTCGTGGACTGAAACCTACGAGCAGTACTTC. Translation gives CASSPSWTETYEQYF. The chain uses TRBV11-3 and TRBJ2-7; D may be TRBD2 (5 bases). The CDR3 is made up of 15 amino acids. V lost 5 bases to trimming and J lost 2 bases, with 16 bases between them. Germline values: CDR1 SGHNT, CDR2 YENEEA.

Many counts were recorded for this clonotype. This sequence joins TRBV10-3 and TRBJ1-1; 9 bases fit TRBD1. This CDR3 region has 15 residues. Germline V CDR1 and CDR2: ENHRY, SYGVKD. J was trimmed by 3 bases and V by 8 bases; bases with no gene match: 10. The CDR3 sequence: CAIDEDRGRDTEAFF. The CDR3 DNA is TGTGCCATCGATGAGGACAGGGGAAGGGACACTGAAGCTTTCTTT.

This clonotype has only a few counts. The J gene is TRBJ2-7, the V gene TRBV7-2; no definite D call. Germline V gives CDR1 SGHTA, CDR2 FQGNSA. The CDR3 totals 14 residues. Trimming shortened V by 1 base and J by 2 bases, and 9 bases separated the two germline ends. The CDR3 is CASSLVTAAYEQYF. In DNA form, the CDR3 reads TGTGCCAGCAGCTTAGTCACAGCAGCCTACGAGCAGTACTTC. Combining the CDR3 with reference TRBV7-2 and TRBJ2-7 gives the whole variable domain GAGVSQSPSNKVTEKGKDVELRCDPISGHTALYWYRQSLGQGLEFLIYFQGNSAPDKSGLPSDRFSAERTGGSVSTLTIQRTQQEDSAVYLCASSLVTAAYEQYFGPGTRLTVT.

This clonotype was counted at least ten times. This chain connects TRBV6-1 to TRBJ2-3, with 8 bases aligning to TRBD1. CDR1 MNHNS and CDR2 SASEGT come from the germline V gene. The CDR3 spans 15 residues. The V segment lost 4 bases and the J segment 7 bases; nucleotides outside the gene matches: 10. The CDR3 region is CASSAPGQGSNTQYF. The DNA for the CDR3 is TGTGCCAGCAGTGCCCCCGGACAGGGTTCAAATACGCAGTATTTT.

This clonotype was counted many times. The V call is TRBV5-1, the J call TRBJ1-6, with D perhaps matching TRBD1 (6 bases). The CDR3 is made up of 15 amino acids. Trimming shortened V by 1 base and J by 9 bases, and 14 bases separated the two germline ends. Germline V gene sequence: CDR1 SGHRS, CDR2 YFSETQ. The CDR3 here is CASSLTQGWGSPLHF. In DNA, the CDR3 is TGCGCCAGCAGCTTGACACAGGGCTGGGGTTCACCCCTCCACTTT.

This clonotype has just a few counts. The rearrangement links TRBV7-2 to TRBJ1-1; D is possibly TRBD1 (5 bases). The CDR3 has 15 residues. V was clipped by 1 base and J by 5 bases, with 14 bases between them. CDR1 and CDR2 (germline): SGHTA, FQGNSA. DNA of the CDR3: TGTGCCAGCAGCTTAGTTTTCGGAGCAGGGACTGAAGCTTTCTTT. Encoded protein: CASSLVFGAGTEAFF.

This clonotype was observed many times. V gene TRBV5-1 combines with J gene TRBJ2-1, with D possibly being TRBD1 (7 bases). Trimming shortened V by 4 bases and J by 2 bases, and 13 bases separated the two germline ends. Germline CDR1 SGHRS, CDR2 YFSETQ. The length of the CDR3 is 15 residues. The CDR3 coding sequence is TGCGCCAGCAGCCCAGGGGGGCAGCCCTACAATGAGCAGTTCTTC. This encodes CASSPGGQPYNEQFF.

This clonotype has at least ten counts. This chain links TRBV20-1 with TRBJ2-2; D is uncertain. Trimming removed 3 bases at V and 7 bases at J, with 12 bases between. Germline V lookup: CDR1 DFQATT, CDR2 SNEGSKA (reference sequence). CDR3 length: 13 residues. CDR3 nucleotide sequence: TGCAGTGCTAGGCGGCTAGAGAGCGGGGAGCTGTTTTTT. This codes for CSARRLESGELFF.

CDR3 in amino acids: CATSRGRGGLNTEAFF. The CDR3 DNA reads as TGTGCCACCAGCAGAGGACGGGGCGGACTGAACACTGAAGCTTTCTTT. This chain connects TRBV15 to TRBJ1-1, with D maybe TRBD1 (5 bases). Trimming took 1 base from V and 0 from J, leaving 12 bases between them. Germline V gene sequence: CDR1 LNHNV, CDR2 YYDKDF (reference sequence). CDR3 length equals 16 residues.

V usage is TRBV5-1 and J usage is TRBJ2-2, with D perhaps TRBD1 (5 bases). The CDR3 is made up of 14 amino acids. V lost 4 bases and J 7 bases, leaving 14 bases between the germline ends. The germline CDR1 and CDR2 sequences are SGHRS and YFSETQ. As DNA, the CDR3 is TGCGCCAGCAGCCCCTCGACAGTCGACGGGGAGCTGTTTTTT. Its protein product is CASSPSTVDGELFF.